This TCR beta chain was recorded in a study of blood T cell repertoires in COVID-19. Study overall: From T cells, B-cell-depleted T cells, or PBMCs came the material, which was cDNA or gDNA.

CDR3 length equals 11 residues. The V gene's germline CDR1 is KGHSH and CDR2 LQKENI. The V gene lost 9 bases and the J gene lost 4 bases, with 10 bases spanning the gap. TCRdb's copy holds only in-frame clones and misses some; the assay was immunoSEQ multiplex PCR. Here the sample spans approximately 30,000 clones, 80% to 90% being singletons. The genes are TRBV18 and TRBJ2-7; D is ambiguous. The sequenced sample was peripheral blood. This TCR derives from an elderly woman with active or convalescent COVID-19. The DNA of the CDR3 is TGTGCCAGTTCGCGAGGATACGAGCAGTACTTC. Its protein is CASSRGYEQYF.